The next 25 T cell receptor beta chains were all read from a single sample in a study of blood T cell repertoires in COVID-19. Using immunoSEQ multiplex PCR, the repertoire was profiled, and TCRdb retains in-frame clones only, with some absent. The table shows about 200,000 clones, with more than 70% occurring only once. Sequenced material: peripheral blood. Source of these receptors: a person between 70 and 80 years old with COVID-19, enrolled during active disease.

The chain couples TRBV11-3 to TRBJ2-5, with 8 bases identical to TRBD2. The CDR3 totals 15 residues. Germline V gene data show CDR1 as SGHNT and CDR2 as YENEEA. The V gene end was trimmed by 4 bases and the J gene end by 5 bases; junction bases not matched to a gene: 9. The CDR3 protein is CASSSGLGGAETQYF. CDR3 coding DNA: TGTGCCAGCAGCTCGGGACTAGGAGGGGCGGAGACCCAGTACTTC.

This clone was picked up a small number of times. V gene TRBV4-2 combines with J gene TRBJ2-7, with TRBD2 identical over 7 bases. The CDR3 runs to 15 residues. Germline assignment: CDR1 LGHNA and CDR2 YNFKEQ. The ends lost 1 base at V and 3 bases at J; junction bases unmatched: 6. CDR3 sequence: CASSQASSGGYEQYF. The CDR3 DNA follows: TGTGCCAGCAGCCAAGCCTCTAGCGGAGGCTACGAGCAGTACTTC.

The genes are TRBV7-2 and TRBJ2-7, with TRBD2 matching 10 bases. Germline assignment: CDR1 SGHTA and CDR2 FQGNSA. The length of the CDR3 is 15 residues. V was clipped by 3 bases and J by 6 bases; unmatched bases: 8. The CDR3 DNA is TGTGCCAGCAGCTTGGCTAGCGGGAGTAGAGGCGAGCAGTACTTC. Translated, it gives CASSLASGSRGEQYF.

The chain joins TRBV5-4 to TRBJ2-1, with a weak D call TRBD2 (5 bases). Per germline, CDR1 SGHNT and CDR2 YYREEE (reference sequence). The length of the CDR3 is 16 residues. The V end lost 0 bases, the J end lost 4 bases, and 14 bases lay between the germline ends. The CDR3 nucleotides are TGTGCCAGCAGCTTGGGGCGAGGGCGCCGTTACAATGAGCAGTTCTTC. This codes for CASSLGRGRRYNEQFF.

The rearrangement links TRBV5-4 to TRBJ2-7, with a possible D match to TRBD1 (5 bases). The CDR3 extends over 13 amino acids. CDR1 and CDR2 (germline): SGHNT, YYREEE (reference sequence). Trimming left V 4 bases short and J 7 bases short, with 15 bases between. The CDR3 spells CASSPAGKGEQYF. CDR3 nucleotides: TGTGCCAGCAGCCCGGCAGGGAAAGGGGAGCAGTACTTC.

This chain joins TRBV5-1 and TRBJ1-2; D uncertain. Germline CDR1 and CDR2: SGHRS and YFSETQ. V was clipped by 1 base and J by 4 bases, with 14 bases between them. The CDR3 is 15 residues long. The CDR3 sequence: CASSLSSGLAYGYTF. CDR3 in DNA: TGCGCCAGCAGCTTGTCTTCGGGTTTAGCCTATGGCTACACCTTC.

The chain combines TRBV28 with TRBJ1-2, with 7 nucleotides matching TRBD1. The V gene's germline CDR1 is MDHEN and CDR2 SYDVKM. There are 15 residues in the CDR3. With V trimmed by 6 bases and J by 4 bases, 11 bases remained unmatched. CDR3 loop: CASRETGTERYGYTF. CDR3 coding DNA: TGTGCCAGCAGAGAGACCGGGACAGAGCGCTATGGCTACACCTTC.

The genes are TRBV6-5 and TRBJ1-6, with 7 bases lining up with TRBD1. The V gene end was trimmed by 5 bases and the J gene end by 10 bases; junction bases not matched to a gene: 8. The V gene's germline CDR1 is MNHEY and CDR2 SVGAGI. The CDR3 runs to 14 residues. CDR3 in DNA: TGTGCCAGCAGTCCGAACAGGGGCGGGTCACCCCTCCACTTT. It encodes CASSPNRGGSPLHF.

The genes are TRBV3-1 (or the pseudogene TRBV3-2) and TRBJ2-5; TRBD2 matches 7 bases. The ends lost 3 bases at V and 7 bases at J; junction bases unmatched: 8. CDR1 and CDR2 (germline): LGHDT, YNNKEL (reference sequence). The CDR3 is 14 residues long. The CDR3, as DNA: TGTGCCAGCAGCCAGGGGGGGGACCCCGGGACCCAGTACTTC. This encodes CASSQGGDPGTQYF.

The table lists this clone with a count of one. This sample includes further DNA sequences coding for the same CDR3. This chain connects TRBV18 to TRBJ2-7; a weak D match, TRBD2 (5 bases). Germline lookup yields CDR1 KGHSH and CDR2 LQKENI. V lost 0 bases to trimming and J lost 0 bases, with 6 bases between them. The CDR3 has 14 amino acids. The CDR3 nucleotides read TGTGCCAGCTCACCACCTACTAGCTCCTACGAGCAGTACTTC. Translating it yields CASSPPTSSYEQYF.

The V gene is TRBV7-9, the J gene TRBJ2-7; possibly TRBD1 for D (5 bases). The CDR3 spans 15 residues. The V end was cut by 0 bases, the J end by 2 bases, with 11 bases between. Germline CDR1 is SEHNR and CDR2 is FQNEAQ (reference sequence). CDR3 loop: CASSLAGSTAYEQYF. The CDR3 bases are TGTGCCAGCAGCTTAGCCGGGTCGACAGCCTACGAGCAGTACTTC.

The chain employs TRBV11-2 and TRBJ2-5; possible D gene TRBD1, 6 bases. The CDR3 sequence is 14 residues long. Trimming cost V 1 base and J 6 bases, with 12 bases left between them. Germline V gene data show CDR1 as SGHAT and CDR2 as FQNNGV. The CDR3 spells CASSLVTGTKTQYF. CDR3 in DNA: TGTGCCAGCAGCTTAGTAACAGGGACAAAGACCCAGTACTTC.

This clone was seen more than once but under ten times. Other DNA sequences in this sample translate to the same CDR3. The chain links TRBV4-3 to TRBJ2-7; perhaps TRBD1 as D (6 bases). The CDR3 is 13 amino acids. The germline V and J ends were trimmed by 1 base and 4 bases, with 8 bases remaining between them. Germline-derived CDR1 and CDR2 are LGHNA and YSLEER. The CDR3 DNA reads as TGCGCCAGCAGCCAAGTAGGGGGTTACGAGCAGTACTTC. This codes for CASSQVGGYEQYF.

V usage is TRBV27 and J usage is TRBJ2-7, with a tentative D call TRBD1 (6 bases). Germline V gene sequence: CDR1 MNHEY, CDR2 SMNVEV (reference sequence). This CDR3 is 15 amino acids long. V dropped 5 bases and J dropped 2 bases, with 16 bases sitting between them. The CDR3 is CASSTHGTSTYEQYF. The CDR3 DNA reads as TGTGCCAGCAGTACACACGGGACAAGCACCTACGAGCAGTACTTC.

The chain carries TRBV5-4 and TRBJ2-3; the match to TRBD2 covers 8 bases. With 4 bases clipped from V and 1 base from J, the junction kept 5 bases outside the gene matches. This CDR3 region has 15 residues. Germline values: CDR1 SGHNT, CDR2 YYREEE (reference sequence). The CDR3 region has the DNA TGTGCCAGCAGCGCGAGCGGGGGAGGCACAGATACGCAGTATTTT. Amino acids: CASSASGGGTDTQYF.

V gene TRBV10-3 combines with J gene TRBJ2-2; D is perhaps TRBD2 (5 bases). With 10 bases removed from V and 4 bases from J, the gap between germline ends came to 19 bases. Germline loops: CDR1 ENHRY, CDR2 SYGVKD. The CDR3 runs 15 residues. The CDR3 nucleotides read TGTGCCACCGAGGACGGGAAAAAGACCACCGGGGAGCTGTTTTTT. Translation gives CATEDGKKTTGELFF.

The gene calls are TRBV11-1 and TRBJ2-7; 8 nucleotides align to TRBD1. This CDR3 is built from 16 residues. Germline lookup yields CDR1 SGHAT and CDR2 FQDESV (reference sequence). Trimming took 4 bases from V and 2 from J; bases not matched to a gene: 10. The CDR3 bases are TGTGCCAGCAGCTCTCCTCGGGACAGGTTTACCTACGAGCAGTACTTC. It specifies CASSSPRDRFTYEQYF.

This rearrangement joins TRBV7-3 to TRBJ2-3; 12 bases line up with TRBD2. The germline gives CDR1 SGHTA, CDR2 FQGTGA. The CDR3 covers 18 residues. After removal of 5 bases from V and 2 bases from J, the junction contained 11 bases not matched to a gene. The CDR3 protein is CASSPRETSGGHTDTQYF. In nucleotides, the CDR3 is TGTGCCAGCAGCCCACGCGAGACTAGCGGGGGACACACAGATACGCAGTATTTT.

The chain carries TRBV7-6 and TRBJ1-4; TRBD1 matches 9 bases. CDR3 length equals 14 residues. V shed 4 bases and J 5 bases; nucleotides not matched to a gene: 2. Per germline, CDR1 SGHVS and CDR2 FNYEAQ. DNA of the CDR3: TGTGCCAGCAGCTGGGGACAGGGAAATGAAAAACTGTTTTTT. Protein sequence: CASSWGQGNEKLFF.

This chain joins TRBV3-1 (or the pseudogene TRBV3-2) and TRBJ1-6; D may be TRBD1 (5 bases). Trimming stripped 1 base from V and 11 bases from J, with 12 bases between. This CDR3 has 14 residues. In germline, CDR1 is LGHDT, CDR2 YNNKEL (reference sequence). The CDR3 loop reads CASSQVVQGAPLHF. The CDR3 coding sequence is TGTGCCAGCAGCCAAGTCGTCCAGGGCGCACCCCTCCACTTT.

This clone was observed a handful of times. The chain couples TRBV6-6 to TRBJ1-5; D might be TRBD1 (5 bases). The CDR3 extends over 11 amino acids. Per germline, CDR1 MNHNY and CDR2 SVGAGI (reference sequence). Trimming pared 8 bases from V and 4 bases from J, leaving 6 bases between. CDR3 sequence: CASGGNQPQHF. Written as DNA, the CDR3 is TGTGCCAGCGGGGGGAATCAGCCCCAGCATTTT.

The chain is built from TRBV5-5 and TRBJ2-5; D is unresolved. V was shortened by 4 bases and J by 2 bases, with 9 bases between the two germline ends. CDR1 and CDR2 from the germline V gene are SGHKS and YYEKEE (reference sequence). CDR3 length: 13 residues. The CDR3 sequence is CASSVNLQETQYF. CDR3 nucleotides: TGTGCCAGCAGCGTGAACTTACAAGAGACCCAGTACTTC.

The chain joins TRBV9 to TRBJ2-7; 11 bases fit TRBD1. This CDR3 spans 15 amino acids. Germline V CDR1 and CDR2: SGDLS, YYNGEE. With 5 bases clipped from V and 3 bases from J, the junction kept 7 bases outside the gene matches. This chain's CDR3 is CASSVTGTGGYEQYF. In DNA form, the CDR3 reads TGTGCCAGCAGTGTCACCGGGACAGGGGGCTACGAGCAGTACTTC.

This CDR3 reads CASSLDLGTEAFF. In DNA form, the CDR3 reads TGTGCCAGCAGCTTAGATCTTGGGACAGAAGCTTTCTTT. J is TRBJ1-1 and V is TRBV7-6; D possibly corresponds to TRBD1 (6 bases). Germline V gives CDR1 SGHVS, CDR2 FNYEAQ. V lost 1 base and J 8 bases, leaving 11 bases between the germline ends. This CDR3 has 13 amino acids.

The chain is built from TRBV7-6 and TRBJ2-1; 7 bases fit TRBD2. The CDR3 is 16 amino acids. Trimming cost V 6 bases and J 1 base; bases outside gene matches: 9. CDR1 is SGHVS, CDR2 FNYEAQ, per germline. The CDR3 here is CASRPMGGGSYNEQFF. In DNA, the CDR3 is TGTGCCAGCAGACCAATGGGGGGGGGTTCCTACAATGAGCAGTTCTTC.